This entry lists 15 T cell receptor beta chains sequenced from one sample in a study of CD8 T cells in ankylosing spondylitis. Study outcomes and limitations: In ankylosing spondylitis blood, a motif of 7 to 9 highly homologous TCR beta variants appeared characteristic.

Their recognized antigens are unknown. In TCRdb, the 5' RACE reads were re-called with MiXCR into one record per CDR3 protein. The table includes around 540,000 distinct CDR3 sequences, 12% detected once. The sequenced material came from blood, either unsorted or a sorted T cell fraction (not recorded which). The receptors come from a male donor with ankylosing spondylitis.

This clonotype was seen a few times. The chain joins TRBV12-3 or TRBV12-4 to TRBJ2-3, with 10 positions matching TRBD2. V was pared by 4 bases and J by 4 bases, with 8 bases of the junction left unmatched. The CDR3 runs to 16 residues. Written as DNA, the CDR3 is TGTGCCAGCAGTTCTCCCGCTAGCGGGAGTTCAGATACGCAGTATTTT. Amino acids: CASSSPASGSSDTQYF.

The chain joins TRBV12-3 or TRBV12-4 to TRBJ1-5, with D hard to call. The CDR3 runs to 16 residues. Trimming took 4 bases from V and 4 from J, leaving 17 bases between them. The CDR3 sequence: CASSSLGPGPNQPQHF. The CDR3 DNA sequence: TGTGCCAGCAGTTCCCTCGGGCCCGGCCCAAATCAGCCCCAGCATTTT.

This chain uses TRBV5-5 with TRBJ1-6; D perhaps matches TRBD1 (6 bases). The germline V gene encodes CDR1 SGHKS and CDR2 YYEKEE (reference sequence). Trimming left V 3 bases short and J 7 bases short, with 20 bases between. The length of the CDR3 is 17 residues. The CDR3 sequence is CASSWGGRDRWNSPLHF. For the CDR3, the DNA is TGTGCCAGCAGCTGGGGAGGTCGAGACAGGTGGAATTCACCCCTCCACTTT. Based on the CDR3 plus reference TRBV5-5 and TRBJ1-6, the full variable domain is DAGVTQSPTHLIKTRGQQVTLRCSPISGHKSVSWYQQVLGQGPQFIFQYYEKEERGRGNFPDRFSARQFPNYSSELNVNALLLGDSALYLCASSWGGRDRWNSPLHFGNGTRLTVT.

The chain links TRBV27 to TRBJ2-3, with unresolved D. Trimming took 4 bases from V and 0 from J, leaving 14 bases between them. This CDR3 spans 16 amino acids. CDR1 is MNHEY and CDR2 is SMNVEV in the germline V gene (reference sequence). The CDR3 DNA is TGTGCCAGCAGTTCCCAGTTCCCCCCTAGCACAGATACGCAGTATTTT. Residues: CASSSQFPPSTDTQYF.

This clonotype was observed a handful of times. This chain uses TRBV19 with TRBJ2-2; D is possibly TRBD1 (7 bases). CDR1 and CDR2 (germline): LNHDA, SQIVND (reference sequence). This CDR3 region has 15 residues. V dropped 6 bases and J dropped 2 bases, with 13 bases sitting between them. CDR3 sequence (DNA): TGTGCCAGTAGGGGGGGACAGACAAACACCGGGGAGCTGTTTTTT. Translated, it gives CASRGGQTNTGELFF. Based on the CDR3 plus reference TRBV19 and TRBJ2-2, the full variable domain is DGGITQSPKYLFRKEGQNVTLSCEQNLNHDAMYWYRQDPGQGLRLIYYSQIVNDFQKGDIAEGYSVSREKKESFPLTVTSAQKNPTAFYLCASRGGQTNTGELFFGEGSRLTVL.

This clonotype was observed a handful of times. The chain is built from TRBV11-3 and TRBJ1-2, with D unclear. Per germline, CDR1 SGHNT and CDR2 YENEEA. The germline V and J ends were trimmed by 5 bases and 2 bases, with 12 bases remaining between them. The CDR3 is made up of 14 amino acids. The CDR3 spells CASSPPNGNYGYTF. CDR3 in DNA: TGTGCCAGCAGCCCTCCTAACGGAAACTATGGCTACACCTTC.

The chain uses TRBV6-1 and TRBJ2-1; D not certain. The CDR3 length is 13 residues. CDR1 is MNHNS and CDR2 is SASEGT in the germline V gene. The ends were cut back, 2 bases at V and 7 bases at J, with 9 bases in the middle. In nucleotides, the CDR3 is TGTGCCAGCAGTGAATTCGGTTGGAATGAGCAGTTCTTC. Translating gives CASSEFGWNEQFF.

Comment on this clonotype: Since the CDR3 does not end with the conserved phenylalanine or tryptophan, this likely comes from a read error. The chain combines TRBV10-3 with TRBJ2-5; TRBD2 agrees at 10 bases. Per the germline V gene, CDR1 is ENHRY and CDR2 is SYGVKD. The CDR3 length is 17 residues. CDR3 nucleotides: TGTGCATCGTGCCCCCCGGGACTAGCGTTACAGGCAGAGACCCAGTACTTG. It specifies CASCPPGLALQAETQYL.

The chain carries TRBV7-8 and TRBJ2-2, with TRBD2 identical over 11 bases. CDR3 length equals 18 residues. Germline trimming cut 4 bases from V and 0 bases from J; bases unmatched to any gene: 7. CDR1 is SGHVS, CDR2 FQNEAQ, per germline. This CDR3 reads CASSSHLAGGPNTGELFF. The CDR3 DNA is TGTGCCAGCAGCTCACATTTAGCGGGAGGGCCGAACACCGGGGAGCTGTTTTTT.

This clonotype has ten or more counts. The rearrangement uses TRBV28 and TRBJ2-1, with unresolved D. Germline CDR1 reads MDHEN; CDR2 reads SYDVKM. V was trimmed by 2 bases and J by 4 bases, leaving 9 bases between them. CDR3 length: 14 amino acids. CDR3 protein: CASSLRRSYNEQFF. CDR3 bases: TGTGCCAGCAGTTTACGGCGTTCTTACAATGAGCAGTTCTTC.

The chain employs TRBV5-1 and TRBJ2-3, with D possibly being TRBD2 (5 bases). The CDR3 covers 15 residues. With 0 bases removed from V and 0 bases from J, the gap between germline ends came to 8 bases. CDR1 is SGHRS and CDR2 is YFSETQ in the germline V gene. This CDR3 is CASSLDGLSTDTQYF. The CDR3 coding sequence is TGCGCCAGCAGCTTGGATGGACTGAGCACAGATACGCAGTATTTT.

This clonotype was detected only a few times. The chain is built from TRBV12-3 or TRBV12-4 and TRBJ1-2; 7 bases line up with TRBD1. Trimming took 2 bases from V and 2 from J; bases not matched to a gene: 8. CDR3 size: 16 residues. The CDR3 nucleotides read TGTGCCAGCAGTTTATCGTCGGGACAGCTAAACTATGGCTACACCTTC. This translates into CASSLSSGQLNYGYTF.

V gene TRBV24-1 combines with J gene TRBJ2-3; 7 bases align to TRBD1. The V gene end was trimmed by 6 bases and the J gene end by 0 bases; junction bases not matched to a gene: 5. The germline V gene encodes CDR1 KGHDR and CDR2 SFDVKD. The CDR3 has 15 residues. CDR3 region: CATSYGTASTDTQYF. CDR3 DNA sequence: TGTGCCACCAGTTACGGGACAGCTAGCACAGATACGCAGTATTTT.

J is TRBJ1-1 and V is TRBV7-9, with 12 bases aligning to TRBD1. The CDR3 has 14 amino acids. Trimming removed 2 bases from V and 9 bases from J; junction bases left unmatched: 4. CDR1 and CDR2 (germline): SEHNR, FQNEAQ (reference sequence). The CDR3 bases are TGTGCCAGCAGCTTACCCCGGGACAGGGGGCAAGCTTTCTTT. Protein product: CASSLPRDRGQAFF.

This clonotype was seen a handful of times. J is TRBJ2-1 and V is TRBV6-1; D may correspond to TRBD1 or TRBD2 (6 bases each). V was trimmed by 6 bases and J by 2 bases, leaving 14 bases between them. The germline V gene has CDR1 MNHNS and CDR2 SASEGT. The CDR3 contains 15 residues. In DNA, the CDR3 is TGTGCCAGCAGGTTCACGGGGGCCCCCTACAATGAGCAGTTCTTC. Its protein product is CASRFTGAPYNEQFF.